The clone carrying this TCR beta chain was seen ten or more times. The data belong to a study of spatial heterogeneity in lung cancer. For the study at large: Where present, follow-up PBMC were sequenced a median of roughly two years after resection. Sequence detection consistently recorded a greater number of beta-chain than alpha-chain sequences.

As for time point: blood at routine non-recurrence follow-up after resection. Sequencing was performed on whole RNA extracted from tumor and nontumor lung tissue, or from frozen PBMC, and the material was left unsorted. TCRdb analysed the 5' RACE reads with MiXCR anew, one entry per CDR3 protein. The table lists about 120,000 distinct CDR3 sequences, roughly an eighth of them singletons, with roughly 17% in the top ten. Trimming removed 4 bases at V and 2 bases at J, with 4 bases between. CDR3 length equals 12 residues. The source of this sequence is a male donor with early-stage non-small cell lung cancer. The sample consisted of PBMCs, taken at follow-up. The chain employs TRBV12-3 or TRBV12-4 and TRBJ2-3; D unclear. In DNA form, the CDR3 reads TGTGCCAGCAGTTCCAACACAGATACGCAGTATTTT. This gives the protein CASSSNTDTQYF.